This TCR beta chain was sequenced in a study of blood T cell repertoires in COVID-19. Study details: T cells, B-cell-depleted T cells, or PBMCs provided the cDNA or gDNA that served as material.

Only one count was recorded for this clone. The repertoire was sequenced with immunoSEQ multiplex PCR; TCRdb's copy has only in-frame clones and lacks some. The sample contains about 150,000 clones, approximately 81% of which appear only once. The CDR3 is 15 amino acids. The source is a woman aged 55-69 years with active or convalescent COVID-19. The V call is TRBV12-1, the J call TRBJ2-7; no DNA check was done on the table's D call, TRBD2. TRBV12-1 is termed a pseudogene. The sequencing sample was made of peripheral blood. The CDR3 region is CASSFKSSGSYEQYF. The DNA for the CDR3 is TGTGCCAGCAGCTTTAAATCTAGCGGGAGTTACGAGCAGTACTTC.